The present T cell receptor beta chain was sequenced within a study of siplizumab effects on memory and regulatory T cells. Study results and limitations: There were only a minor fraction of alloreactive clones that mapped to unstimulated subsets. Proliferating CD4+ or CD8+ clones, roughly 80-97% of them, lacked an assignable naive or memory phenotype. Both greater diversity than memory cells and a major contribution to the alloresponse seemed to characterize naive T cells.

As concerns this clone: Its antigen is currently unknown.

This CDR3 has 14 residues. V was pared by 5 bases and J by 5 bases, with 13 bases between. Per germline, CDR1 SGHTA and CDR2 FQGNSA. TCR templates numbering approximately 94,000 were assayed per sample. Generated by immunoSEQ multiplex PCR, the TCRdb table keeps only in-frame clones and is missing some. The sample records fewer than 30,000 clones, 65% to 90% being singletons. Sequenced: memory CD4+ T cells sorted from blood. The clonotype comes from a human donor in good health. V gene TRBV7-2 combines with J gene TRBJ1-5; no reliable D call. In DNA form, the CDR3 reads TGTGCCAGCAGCCCCCCGGGTTTTTATCAGCCCCAGCATTTT. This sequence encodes CASSPPGFYQPQHF.